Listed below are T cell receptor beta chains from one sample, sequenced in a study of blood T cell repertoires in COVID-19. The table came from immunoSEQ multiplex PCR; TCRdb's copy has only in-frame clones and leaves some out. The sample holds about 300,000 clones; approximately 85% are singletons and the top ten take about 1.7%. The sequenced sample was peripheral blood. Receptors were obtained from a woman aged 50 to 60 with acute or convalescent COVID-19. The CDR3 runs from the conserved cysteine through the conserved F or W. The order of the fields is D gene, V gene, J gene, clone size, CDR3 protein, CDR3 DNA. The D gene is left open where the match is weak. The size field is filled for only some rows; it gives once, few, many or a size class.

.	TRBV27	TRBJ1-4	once	CASSIRGRGTNEKLFF	TGTGCCAGCAGTATCCGCGGCCGAGGAACTAATGAAAAACTGTTTTTT
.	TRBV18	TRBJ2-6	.	CASSPYRFSGANVLTF	TGTGCCAGCTCACCGTATCGGTTTTCCGGGGCCAACGTCCTGACTTTC
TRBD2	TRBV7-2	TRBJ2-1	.	CASSPPGLANEQFF	TGTGCCAGCAGCCCCCCGGGACTAGCTAATGAGCAGTTCTTC
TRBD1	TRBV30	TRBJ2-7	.	CASDRGPYEQYF	TGTGCCTCGGACAGGGGACCCTACGAGCAGTACTTC
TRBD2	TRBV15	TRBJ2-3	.	CATRRDYTDTQYF	TGTGCCACCAGGCGGGACTACACAGATACGCAGTATTTT
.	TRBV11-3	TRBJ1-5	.	CASSLGPGGRNQPQHF	TGTGCCAGCAGCTTAGGTCCCGGGGGTCGCAATCAGCCCCAGCATTTT
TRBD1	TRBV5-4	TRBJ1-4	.	CASSWDRGGEKLFF	TGTGCCAGCAGCTGGGACAGGGGCGGTGAAAAACTGTTTTTT
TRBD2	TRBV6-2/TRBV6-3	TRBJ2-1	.	CASSYSRTSGYNEQFF	TGTGCCAGCAGTTACTCGAGGACTAGCGGCTACAATGAGCAGTTCTTC
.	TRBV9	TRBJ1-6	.	CASSPTGSSSYNSPLHF	TGTGCCAGCAGCCCCACCGGGAGTTCCTCCTATAATTCACCCCTCCACTTT
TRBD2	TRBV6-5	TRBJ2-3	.	CASTETIAGADTQYF	TGTGCCAGCACCGAAACTATAGCGGGAGCAGATACGCAGTATTTT
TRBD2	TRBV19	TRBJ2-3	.	CASSPGLAGRSSTDTQYF	TGTGCCAGTAGTCCTGGACTAGCGGGTAGATCTAGCACAGATACGCAGTATTTT
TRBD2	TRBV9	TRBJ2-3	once	CASSGTSGSTDTQYF	TGTGCCAGCAGTGGGACTAGCGGGAGCACAGATACGCAGTATTTT
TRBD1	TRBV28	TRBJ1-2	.	CASRPGGASDGYTF	TGTGCCAGCAGACCAGGGGGCGCTAGTGATGGCTACACCTTC
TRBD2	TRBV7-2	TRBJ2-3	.	CASSLISGRGTDTQYF	TGTGCCAGCAGCTTAATTAGCGGGAGGGGGACAGATACGCAGTATTTT
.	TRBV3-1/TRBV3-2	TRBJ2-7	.	CASSPRQKSYEQYF	TGTGCCAGCAGCCCCCGACAGAAATCCTACGAGCAGTACTTC
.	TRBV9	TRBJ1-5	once	CASKQGHSNQPQHF	TGTGCCAGCAAACAGGGTCATAGCAATCAGCCCCAGCATTTT
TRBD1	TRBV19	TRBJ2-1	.	CASSIDPRDRRYNEQFF	TGTGCCAGTAGTATAGATCCCCGGGACAGGAGATACAATGAGCAGTTCTTC
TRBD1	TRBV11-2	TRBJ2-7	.	CASSLGDRAYEQYF	TGTGCCAGCAGCTTGGGGGACAGAGCCTACGAGCAGTACTTC
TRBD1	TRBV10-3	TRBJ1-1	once	CAIRGQGDTEAFF	TGTGCCATCAGGGGACAGGGGGACACTGAAGCTTTCTTT
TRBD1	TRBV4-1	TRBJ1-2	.	CASSQVQGDYGYTF	TGCGCCAGCAGCCAAGTACAGGGGGACTATGGCTACACCTTC
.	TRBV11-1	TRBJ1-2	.	CASSLDRDHGYTF	TGTGCCAGCAGCTTAGACAGGGATCACGGCTACACCTTC
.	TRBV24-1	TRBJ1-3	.	CATSDTYGGNTIYF	TGTGCCACCAGTGATACGTACGGTGGAAACACCATATATTTT
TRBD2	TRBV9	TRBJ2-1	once	CASSGGRLAGTSNEQFF	TGTGCCAGCAGCGGAGGTAGACTAGCGGGAACATCCAATGAGCAGTTCTTC
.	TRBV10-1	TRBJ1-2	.	CASGTTFCYTF	TGCGCCAGTGGGACTACCTTCTGCTACACCTTC
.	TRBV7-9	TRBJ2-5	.	CASSHEYQGRGQETQYF	TGTGCCAGCAGCCACGAATACCAAGGCAGGGGTCAAGAGACCCAGTACTTC
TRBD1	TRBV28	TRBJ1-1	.	CASRDRGRFTEAFF	TGTGCCAGCCGGGACAGGGGGCGCTTCACTGAAGCTTTCTTT
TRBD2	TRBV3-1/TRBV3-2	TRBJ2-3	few	CASSQEAPAGYADTQYF	TGTGCCAGCAGCCAAGAGGCCCCAGCGGGATATGCAGATACGCAGTATTTT
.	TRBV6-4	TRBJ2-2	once	CASSGREAFVPPNTGELFF	TGTGCCAGCAGTGGAAGGGAGGCTTTTGTGCCCCCGAACACCGGGGAGCTGTTTTTT
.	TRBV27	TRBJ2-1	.	CASSWEQDNEQFF	TGTGCCAGCAGTTGGGAACAGGACAATGAGCAGTTCTTC
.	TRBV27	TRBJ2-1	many	CASSSPTRAHNEQFF	TGTGCCAGCAGTTCCCCCACGAGGGCCCACAATGAGCAGTTCTTC
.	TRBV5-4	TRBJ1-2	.	CASSFPNYGYTF	TGTGCCAGCAGCTTCCCGAACTATGGCTACACCTTC
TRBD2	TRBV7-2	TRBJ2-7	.	CASSLAPVLAGGFYEQYF	TGTGCCAGCAGCTTAGCCCCGGTTCTAGCGGGAGGTTTCTACGAGCAGTACTTC
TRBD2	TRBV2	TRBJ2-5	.	CASKPVGLAIQETQYF	TGTGCCAGCAAACCTGTGGGACTAGCGATACAAGAGACCCAGTACTTC
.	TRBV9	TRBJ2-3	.	CASSVQGHPPDTQYF	TGTGCCAGCAGCGTACAGGGACACCCCCCAGATACGCAGTATTTT
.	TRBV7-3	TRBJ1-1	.	CASSLQGGQGTEAFF	TGTGCCAGCAGCTTACAGGGTGGGCAAGGCACTGAAGCTTTCTTT
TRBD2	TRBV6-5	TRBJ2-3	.	CASSSLAGGDTDTQYF	TGTGCCAGCAGTTCCCTAGCGGGAGGGGACACAGATACGCAGTATTTT
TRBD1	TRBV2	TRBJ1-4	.	CASRPGTGDEKLFF	TGTGCCAGCAGACCCGGGACAGGGGATGAAAAACTGTTTTTT
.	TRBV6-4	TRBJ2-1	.	CASSTTDIGSGNEQFF	TGTGCCAGCAGTACGACTGACATCGGATCGGGGAATGAGCAGTTCTTC
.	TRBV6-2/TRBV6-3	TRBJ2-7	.	CASSFVTGKPYEQYF	TGTGCCAGCAGTTTCGTCACAGGGAAACCCTACGAGCAGTACTTC
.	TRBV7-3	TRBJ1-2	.	CASSSEVGGGYTF	TGTGCTAGCAGCTCAGAAGTAGGGGGTGGCTACACCTTC
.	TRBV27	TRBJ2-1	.	CASKPTAVGGEQFF	TGTGCCAGCAAACCTACGGCGGTAGGGGGTGAGCAGTTCTTC
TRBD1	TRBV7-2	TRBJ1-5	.	CASSPNPYTGGQPQHF	TGTGCCAGCAGCCCAAACCCGTATACAGGGGGTCAGCCCCAGCATTTT
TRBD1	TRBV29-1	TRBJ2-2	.	CSVSVRRTGSLSGELFF	TGCAGCGTTTCCGTAAGGCGGACAGGGTCTCTCTCCGGGGAGCTGTTTTTT
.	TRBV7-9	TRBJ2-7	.	CASSPGDASSYEQYF	TGTGCCAGCAGCCCAGGGGATGCAAGCTCCTACGAGCAGTACTTC
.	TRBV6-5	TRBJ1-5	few	CASLDSLSVPQHF	TGTGCCAGCCTGGACAGCCTCTCCGTGCCCCAGCATTTT
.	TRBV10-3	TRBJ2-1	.	CAITSGQGNNEQFF	TGTGCCATCACCTCCGGTCAGGGGAACAATGAGCAGTTCTTC
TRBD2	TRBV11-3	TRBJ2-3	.	CASSSGTSGRAHTQYF	TGTGCCAGCAGCTCCGGGACTAGCGGGAGGGCACATACGCAGTATTTT
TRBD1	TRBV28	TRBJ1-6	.	CASSLPGQGTSPLHF	TGTGCCAGCAGTCTACCCGGACAGGGAACCTCACCCCTCCACTTT
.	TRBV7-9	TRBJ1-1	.	CASSLTKLMRNTEAFF	TGTGCCAGCAGCCTAACCAAATTGATGAGGAACACTGAAGCTTTCTTT
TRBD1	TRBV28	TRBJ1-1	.	CASSSLGTGVNTEAFF	TGTGCCAGCAGTTCTTTAGGGACAGGGGTGAACACTGAAGCTTTCTTT
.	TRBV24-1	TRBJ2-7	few	CATSAERAVEQYF	TGTGCCACCAGTGCGGAGCGGGCCGTCGAGCAGTACTTC